A selection of T cell receptor beta chains follows, all from one sample in a study of cytomegalovirus exposure and HLA in healthy donors. TCRdb's table, derived via immunoSEQ multiplex PCR, lists solely in-frame clones and lacks some. The sample lists 220,000 or so clones, under 85% occurring once. Specimen: PBMCs. The receptor set was obtained from a man aged 45-60 years in good health and CMV-seronegative. Each CDR3 is given with its conserved first and last residue. Each record gives: V gene, CDR3 length, clone size, J gene, D gene, CDR3 protein, CDR3 DNA. The D gene is left open where the match is weak. Not all rows give a size; the values are once, few, many and, for expanded clones, a class.

>TRBV9|17|.|TRBJ2-7|.
CASSVGPGQLNSYEQYF
TGTGCCAGCAGCGTAGGTCCCGGACAGCTTAACTCCTACGAGCAGTACTTC
>TRBV7-9|15|.|TRBJ2-2|.
CASSPAQSNTGELFF
TGTGCCAGCAGCCCCGCACAGAGCAACACCGGGGAGCTGTTTTTT
>TRBV6-1|13|.|TRBJ2-7|.
CASRSGQIYEQYF
TGTGCCAGCAGATCCGGACAGATCTACGAGCAGTACTTC
>TRBV28|11|once|TRBJ2-3|.
CASKEGDTQYF
TGTGCCAGCAAAGAGGGCGATACGCAGTATTTT
>TRBV28|10|once|TRBJ2-7|.
CASSFNEQYF
TGTGCCAGCAGTTTCAACGAGCAGTACTTC
>TRBV18|15|few|TRBJ2-5|TRBD1
CASSPRTGVEETQYF
TGTGCCAGCTCACCCAGGACAGGGGTCGAAGAGACCCAGTACTTC
>TRBV25-1|14|.|TRBJ1-5|TRBD1
CASSERGGGQPQHF
TGTGCCAGCAGTGAACGAGGGGGCGGACAGCCCCAGCATTTT
>TRBV6-6|15|few|TRBJ2-3|TRBD2
CASRGTSGSTDTQYF
TGTGCCAGCAGGGGGACTAGCGGGAGCACAGATACGCAGTATTTT
>TRBV27|18|.|TRBJ1-1|TRBD1
CASSLSFGQGAKGTEAFF
TGTGCCAGCAGTTTATCATTTGGACAGGGGGCAAAGGGGACTGAAGCTTTCTTT
>TRBV5-1|18|.|TRBJ2-6|.
CASSPSGDSYSGANVLTF
TGCGCCAGCAGCCCCTCGGGGGACTCTTACTCTGGGGCCAACGTCCTGACTTTC
>TRBV5-1|16|.|TRBJ2-2|TRBD1
CASALGSRQGAGELFF
TGCGCCAGCGCCCTGGGGTCGAGACAGGGGGCCGGGGAGCTGTTTTTT
>TRBV5-6|13|.|TRBJ2-7|.
CASSLLGHYEQYF
TGTGCCAGCAGCTTGTTGGGCCACTACGAGCAGTACTTC
>TRBV12-1|18|.|TRBJ2-2|.
CASSSLHPGLAVTGELFF
TGTGCCAGCAGCTCCCTTCATCCGGGACTAGCGGTTACCGGGGAGCTGTTTTTT
>TRBV11-1|16|.|TRBJ2-1|TRBD2
CASSSRGGSSYNEQFF
TGTGCCAGCAGCAGTCGGGGGGGGAGCTCCTACAATGAGCAGTTCTTC
>TRBV14|17|.|TRBJ2-3|TRBD2
CASSQYSGRTNTDTQYF
TGTGCCAGCAGCCAGTATAGCGGGAGAACCAACACAGATACGCAGTATTTT
>TRBV7-6|17|.|TRBJ2-7|TRBD2
CASSLKAGLAGVYEQYF
TGTGCCAGCAGCTTAAAGGCCGGACTAGCGGGAGTATACGAGCAGTACTTC
>TRBV4-2|15|.|TRBJ1-1|.
CASSQAQGTNTEAFF
TGTGCCAGCAGCCAAGCTCAGGGCACCAACACTGAAGCTTTCTTT
>TRBV19|16|.|TRBJ2-7|TRBD2
CASSMGTSGNSYEQYF
TGTGCCAGTAGTATGGGGACTAGCGGGAACTCCTACGAGCAGTACTTC
>TRBV29-1|13|once|TRBJ2-5|.
CSALDYSQETQYF
TGCAGCGCTCTGGACTACTCCCAAGAGACCCAGTACTTC
>TRBV30|16|once|TRBJ1-5|TRBD1
CAWSVGLDRGYQPQHF
TGTGCCTGGAGTGTAGGACTGGACAGGGGATACCAGCCCCAGCATTTT
>TRBV13|13|.|TRBJ2-5|.
CASSSAGEETQYF
TGTGCCAGCAGCTCTGCAGGGGAAGAGACCCAGTACTTC
>TRBV5-6|15|.|TRBJ1-6|TRBD1
CASSLGQGFNSPLHF
TGTGCCAGCAGCCTCGGACAGGGCTTTAATTCACCCCTCCACTTT
>TRBV25-1|15|.|TRBJ2-7|.
CASSEMARSSYEQYF
TGTGCCAGCAGTGAAATGGCAAGGAGCTCCTACGAGCAGTACTTC
>TRBV5-1|18|.|TRBJ2-4|.
CASSPPAPQELAKNIQYF
TGCGCCAGCAGCCCGCCCGCCCCCCAAGAACTAGCCAAAAACATTCAGTACTTC
>TRBV18|14|.|TRBJ2-1|TRBD2
CASSRTSGRGEQFF
TGTGCCAGCTCACGGACTAGCGGGAGGGGTGAGCAGTTCTTC
>TRBV9|14|.|TRBJ2-7|TRBD1
CASSPEDRAYEQYF
TGTGCCAGCAGCCCCGAGGACAGGGCGTACGAGCAGTACTTC
>TRBV30|15|.|TRBJ2-2|TRBD2
CAWRALAGQAGELFF
TGTGCCTGGAGGGCCCTAGCGGGACAAGCCGGGGAGCTGTTTTTT
>TRBV27|15|.|TRBJ1-5|TRBD1
CASSLLTGANQPQHF
TGTGCCAGCAGTTTATTGACAGGGGCAAATCAGCCCCAGCATTTT
>TRBV28|13|.|TRBJ2-3|.
CASSRRSWDTQYF
TGTGCCAGCAGTCGCCGGAGTTGGGATACGCAGTATTTT
>TRBV14|15|few|TRBJ2-5|TRBD2
CASSWTSGRLETQYF
TGTGCCAGCAGCTGGACTAGCGGGAGACTGGAGACCCAGTACTTC
>TRBV28|13|.|TRBJ2-7|TRBD2
CASQAGGGYEQYF
TGTGCCAGTCAAGCGGGAGGGGGATACGAGCAGTACTTC
>TRBV5-4|14|.|TRBJ2-3|TRBD2
CASSVLAGADTQYF
TGTGCCAGCAGCGTACTAGCGGGAGCAGATACGCAGTATTTT
>TRBV10-1|14|.|TRBJ2-2|.
CTQLGIPNTGELFF
TGCACACAGCTCGGGATTCCGAACACCGGGGAGCTGTTTTTT
>TRBV11-2|16|.|TRBJ2-1|.
CASSLGGSPGYNEQFF
TGTGCCAGCAGCTTAGGGGGCTCGCCTGGTTACAATGAGCAGTTCTTC
>TRBV28|12|.|TRBJ2-7|.
CASSFPLYEQYF
TGTGCCAGCAGTTTCCCCCTCTACGAGCAGTACTTC
>TRBV25-1|16|few|TRBJ2-2|TRBD2
CASSEPTSGKAGELFF
TGTGCCAGCAGTGAGCCGACTAGCGGGAAGGCCGGGGAGCTGTTTTTT
>TRBV28|12|once|TRBJ2-7|.
CASSLASYEQYF
TGTGCCAGCAGCCTAGCGTCCTACGAGCAGTACTTC